The 12 T cell receptor beta chains below come from one sample, sequenced in a study of blood T cell repertoires in COVID-19. Sequencing was performed with immunoSEQ multiplex PCR; in TCRdb, only in-frame clones are kept and a portion is missing. The table lists about 300,000 clones, more than 75% of them singletons. The sequenced material came from peripheral blood. The source is a woman between 35 and 50 years old who had recovered from COVID-19.

V and J are TRBV5-1 and TRBJ2-6; no clear D gene. The V end lost 4 bases, the J end lost 2 bases, and 7 bases lay between the germline ends. CDR1 SGHRS and CDR2 YFSETQ come from the germline V gene. CDR3 length: 14 amino acids. CDR3 sequence (DNA): TGCGCCAGCAGCATAACAGCTGGGGCCAACGTCCTGACTTTC. Encoded protein: CASSITAGANVLTF.

The gene calls are TRBV19 and TRBJ2-7; a possible D gene is TRBD2 (6 bases). CDR1 is LNHDA and CDR2 is SQIVND in the germline V gene (reference sequence). This CDR3 is built from 13 residues. Trimming pared 1 base from V and 5 bases from J, leaving 9 bases between. The DNA for the CDR3 is TGTGCCAGTAGTATAGTGGAGGGCCACGAGCAGTACTTC. As protein: CASSIVEGHEQYF.

The gene calls are TRBV19 and TRBJ1-5, with D uncertain. Per germline, CDR1 LNHDA and CDR2 SQIVND (reference sequence). The CDR3 spans 17 residues. Deletions cut 2 bases from V and 0 bases from J, with 14 bases between. The CDR3 DNA is TGTGCCAGTAGTATAATGGGGAGGGCCGATAGCAATCAGCCCCAGCATTTT. Its translation is CASSIMGRADSNQPQHF.

The CDR3 protein is CASSYSVQETQYF. The CDR3 DNA sequence: TGTGCCAGCAGTTATTCCGTCCAAGAGACCCAGTACTTC. V usage is TRBV6-2 or TRBV6-3 and J usage is TRBJ2-5; D is unclear. CDR3 length: 13 residues. Trimming shortened V by 3 bases and J by 1 base, and 6 bases separated the two germline ends. Germline V gene sequence: CDR1 MNHEY, CDR2 SVGEGT.

In this sample, this clone turned up a few times. The CDR3: CSASRGLNRGRTGNTIYF. In DNA form, the CDR3 reads TGCAGTGCTAGTCGCGGTCTGAACAGGGGGCGAACTGGAAACACCATATATTTT. V and J are TRBV20-1 and TRBJ1-3, with 9 bases identical to TRBD1. The J segment lost 2 bases and the V segment lost 3 bases, leaving 14 bases of the junction unmatched. CDR3 size: 18 residues. The V gene's germline CDR1 is DFQATT and CDR2 SNEGSKA (reference sequence).

The chain carries TRBV19 and TRBJ1-5, with a weak D call TRBD1 (5 bases). Germline CDR1 and CDR2: LNHDA and SQIVND (reference sequence). The V gene lost 3 bases and the J gene lost 3 bases, with 18 bases spanning the gap. CDR3 size: 17 residues. Here the CDR3 reads CASSIGGAGRFNQPQHF. Here the CDR3 DNA reads TGTGCCAGTAGTATCGGTGGGGCAGGGCGTTTCAATCAGCCCCAGCATTTT.

V is TRBV2 and J is TRBJ2-5; possibly TRBD1 for D (6 bases). The CDR3 is made up of 13 amino acids. Trimming shortened V by 9 bases and J by 1 base, and 12 bases separated the two germline ends. Germline assignment: CDR1 SNHLY and CDR2 FYNNEI. Here the CDR3 reads CARARQVQETQYF. The CDR3, as DNA: TGTGCCAGAGCACGACAGGTCCAAGAGACCCAGTACTTC. Full variable domain (outside the CDR3, taken from reference TRBV2 and TRBJ2-5): EPEVTQTPSHQVTQMGQEVILRCVPISNHLYFYWYRQILGQKVEFLVSFYNNEISEKSEIFDDQFSVERPDGSNFTLKIRSTKLEDSAMYFCARARQVQETQYFGPGTRLLVL.

In this sample, this clone turned up a few times. The chain recombines TRBV25-1 with TRBJ2-7, with TRBD1 identical over 7 bases. The trim removed 5 bases at V and 4 bases at J, leaving 2 bases unmatched. The CDR3 length is 12 residues. Germline V gene data show CDR1 as MGHDK and CDR2 as SYGVNS. CDR3 protein: CASSRDSYEQYF. CDR3 sequence (DNA): TGTGCCAGCAGTAGGGACAGTTACGAGCAGTACTTC.

The V call is TRBV5-6, the J call TRBJ1-4; D unclear. The length of the CDR3 is 14 residues. Germline V gene data show CDR1 as SGHDT and CDR2 as YYEEEE. V was clipped by 2 bases and J by 8 bases, with 13 bases between them. Here the CDR3 reads CASSFKNRGEKLFF. The CDR3 DNA reads as TGTGCCAGCAGCTTTAAGAACAGAGGGGAAAAACTGTTTTTT.

This chain connects TRBV7-9 to TRBJ2-7; 8 bases align to TRBD1. The CDR3 runs 15 residues. CDR1 and CDR2 from the germline V gene are SEHNR and FQNEAQ (reference sequence). With V trimmed by 3 bases and J by 4 bases, 8 bases remained unmatched. CDR3 in amino acids: CASSFSGTGAYEQYF. CDR3 sequence (DNA): TGTGCCAGCAGCTTTTCCGGGACAGGTGCTTACGAGCAGTACTTC. The full variable domain, completed using reference TRBV7-9 and TRBJ2-7, is DTGVSQNPRHKITKRGQNVTFRCDPISEHNRLYWYRQTLGQGPEFLTYFQNEAQLEKSRLLSDRFSAERPKGSFSTLEIQRTEQGDSAMYLCASSFSGTGAYEQYFGPGTRLTVT.

The genes are TRBV9 and TRBJ2-7; TRBD1 aligns across 7 bases. Germline CDR1 and CDR2: SGDLS and YYNGEE. The CDR3 is 14 residues long. V lost 3 bases, J lost 6 bases, and 9 bases stayed unmatched. CDR3 region: CASSAGGQLGEQYF. CDR3 nucleotides: TGTGCCAGCAGCGCTGGGGGACAGCTCGGCGAGCAGTACTTC.

This clone was observed once. The chain carries TRBV5-4 and TRBJ1-5; D is ambiguous. The germline gives CDR1 SGHNT, CDR2 YYREEE (reference sequence). The V and J ends lost 4 bases and 3 bases respectively, with 5 bases between them. The CDR3 runs 12 residues. The CDR3 loop reads CASSLDNQPQHF. The CDR3 DNA reads as TGTGCCAGCAGCCTAGACAATCAGCCCCAGCATTTT.